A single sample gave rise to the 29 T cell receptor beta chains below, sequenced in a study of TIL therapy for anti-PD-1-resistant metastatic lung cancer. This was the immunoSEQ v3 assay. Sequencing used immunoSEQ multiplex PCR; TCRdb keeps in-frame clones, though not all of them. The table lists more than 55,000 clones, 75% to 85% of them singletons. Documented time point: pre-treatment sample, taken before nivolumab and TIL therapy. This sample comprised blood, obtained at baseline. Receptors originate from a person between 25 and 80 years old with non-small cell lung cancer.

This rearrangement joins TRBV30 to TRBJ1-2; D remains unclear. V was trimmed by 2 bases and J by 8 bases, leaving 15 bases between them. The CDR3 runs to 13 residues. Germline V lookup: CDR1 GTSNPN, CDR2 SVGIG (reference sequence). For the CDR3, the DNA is TGTGCCTGGAGTACGCACGGGCCGGGCGGCTACACCTTC. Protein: CAWSTHGPGGYTF.

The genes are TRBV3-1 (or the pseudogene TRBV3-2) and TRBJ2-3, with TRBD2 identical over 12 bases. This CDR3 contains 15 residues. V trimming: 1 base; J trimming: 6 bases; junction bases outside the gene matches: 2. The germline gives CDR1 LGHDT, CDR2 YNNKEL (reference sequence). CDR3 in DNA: TGTGCCAGCAGCCAAGTCCTAGCGGGGGGGGATACGCAGTATTTT. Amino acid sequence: CASSQVLAGGDTQYF.

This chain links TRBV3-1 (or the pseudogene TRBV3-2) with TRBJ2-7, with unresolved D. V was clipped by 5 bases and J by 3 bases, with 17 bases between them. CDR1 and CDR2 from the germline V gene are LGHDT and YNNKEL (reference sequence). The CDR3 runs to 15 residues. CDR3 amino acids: CASSSGPGGVYEQYF. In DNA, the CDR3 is TGTGCCAGCAGCTCAGGACCGGGCGGTGTCTACGAGCAGTACTTC.

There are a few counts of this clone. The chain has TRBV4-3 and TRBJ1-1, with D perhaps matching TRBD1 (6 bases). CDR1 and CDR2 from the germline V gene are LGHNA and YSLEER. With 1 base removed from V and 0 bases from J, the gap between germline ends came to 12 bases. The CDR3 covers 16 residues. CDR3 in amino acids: CASSQAVGQLNTEAFF. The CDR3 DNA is TGCGCCAGCAGCCAAGCCGTCGGACAGTTGAACACTGAAGCTTTCTTT.

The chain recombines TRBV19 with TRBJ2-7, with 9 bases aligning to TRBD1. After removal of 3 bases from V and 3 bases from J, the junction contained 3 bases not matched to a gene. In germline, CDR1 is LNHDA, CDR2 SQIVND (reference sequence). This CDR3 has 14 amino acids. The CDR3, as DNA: TGTGCCAGTAGTATCTTGACAGGGGGCTACGAGCAGTACTTC. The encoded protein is CASSILTGGYEQYF.

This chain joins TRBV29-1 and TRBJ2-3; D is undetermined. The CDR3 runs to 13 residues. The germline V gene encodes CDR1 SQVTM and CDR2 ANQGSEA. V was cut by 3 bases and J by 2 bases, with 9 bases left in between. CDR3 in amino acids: CSVEGTFTDTQYF. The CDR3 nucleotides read TGCAGCGTTGAGGGCACTTTCACAGATACGCAGTATTTT.

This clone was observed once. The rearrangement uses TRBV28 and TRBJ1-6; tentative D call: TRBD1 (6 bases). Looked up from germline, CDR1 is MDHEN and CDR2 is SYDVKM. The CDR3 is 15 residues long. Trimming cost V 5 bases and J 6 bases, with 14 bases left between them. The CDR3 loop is CASSPSRGLNSPLHF. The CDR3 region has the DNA TGTGCCAGCAGTCCCAGCAGGGGACTTAATTCACCCCTCCACTTT. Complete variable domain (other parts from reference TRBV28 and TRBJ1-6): DVKVTQSSRYLVKRTGEKVFLECVQDMDHENMFWYRQDPGLGLRLIYFSYDVKMKEKGDIPEGYSVSREKKERFSLILESASTNQTSMYLCASSPSRGLNSPLHFGNGTRLTVT.

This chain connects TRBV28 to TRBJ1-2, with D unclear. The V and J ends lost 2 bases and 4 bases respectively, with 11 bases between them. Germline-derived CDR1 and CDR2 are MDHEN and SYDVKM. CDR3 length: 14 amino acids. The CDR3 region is CASSLRRAFYGYTF. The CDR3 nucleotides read TGTGCCAGCAGTTTAAGGAGGGCCTTCTATGGCTACACCTTC.

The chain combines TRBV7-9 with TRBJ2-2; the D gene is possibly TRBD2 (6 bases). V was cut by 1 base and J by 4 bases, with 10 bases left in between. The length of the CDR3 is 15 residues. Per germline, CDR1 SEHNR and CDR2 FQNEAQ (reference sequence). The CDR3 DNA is TGTGCCAGCAGCTTAGTTCGGGGAGGCACCGGGGAGCTGTTTTTT. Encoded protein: CASSLVRGGTGELFF.

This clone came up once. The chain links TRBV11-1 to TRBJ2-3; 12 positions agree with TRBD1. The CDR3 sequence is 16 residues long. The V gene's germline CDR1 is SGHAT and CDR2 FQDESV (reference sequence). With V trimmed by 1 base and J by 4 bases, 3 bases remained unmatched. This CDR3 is CASSLGGQGAPDTQYF. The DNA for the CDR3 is TGTGCCAGCAGCTTAGGGGGACAGGGGGCTCCAGATACGCAGTATTTT.

CDR3 sequence (DNA): TGTGCCAGTTCCCCGGCAGGGAACCTAATAGCCAAAAACATTCAGTACTTC. Protein sequence: CASSPAGNLIAKNIQYF. The genes are TRBV19 and TRBJ2-4, with TRBD1 as a possible D gene (5 bases). Germline CDR1 reads LNHDA; CDR2 reads SQIVND (reference sequence). The CDR3 spans 17 residues. The ends were cut back, 8 bases at V and 0 bases at J, with 20 bases in the middle.

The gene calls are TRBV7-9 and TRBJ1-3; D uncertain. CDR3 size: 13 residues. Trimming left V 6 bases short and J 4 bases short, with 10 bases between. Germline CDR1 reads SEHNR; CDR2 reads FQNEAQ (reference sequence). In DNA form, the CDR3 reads TGTGCCAGCAGGCCACCGGGAGGAAACACCATATATTTT. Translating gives CASRPPGGNTIYF.

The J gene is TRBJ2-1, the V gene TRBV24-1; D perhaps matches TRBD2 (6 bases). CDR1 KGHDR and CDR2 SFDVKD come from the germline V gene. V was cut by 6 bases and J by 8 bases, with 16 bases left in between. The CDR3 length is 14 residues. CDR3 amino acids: CATSKRRLGDEQFF. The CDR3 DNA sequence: TGTGCCACCAGTAAGAGGAGACTAGGTGATGAGCAGTTCTTC.

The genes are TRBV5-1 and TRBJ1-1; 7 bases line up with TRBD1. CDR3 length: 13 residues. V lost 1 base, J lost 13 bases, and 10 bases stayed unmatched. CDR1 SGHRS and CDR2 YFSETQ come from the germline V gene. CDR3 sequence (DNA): TGCGCCAGCAGCTTGAGGGGTCAGGGGGGTGATTTCTTT. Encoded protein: CASSLRGQGGDFF.

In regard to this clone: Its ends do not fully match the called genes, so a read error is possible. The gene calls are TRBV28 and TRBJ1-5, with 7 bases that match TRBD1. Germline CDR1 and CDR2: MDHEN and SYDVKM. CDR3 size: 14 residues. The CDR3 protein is CASSKQGSSQPQHF. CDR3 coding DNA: TGTGCCAGCAGTAAACAGGGGAGCAGTCAGCCCCAGCATTTT.

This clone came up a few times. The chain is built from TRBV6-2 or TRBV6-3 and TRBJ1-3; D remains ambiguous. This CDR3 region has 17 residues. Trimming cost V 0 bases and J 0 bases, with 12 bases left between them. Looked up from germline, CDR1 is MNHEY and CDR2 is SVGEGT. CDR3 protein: CASSYSKLRSSGNTIYF. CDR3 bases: TGTGCCAGCAGTTACTCGAAGTTACGGAGCTCTGGAAACACCATATATTTT.

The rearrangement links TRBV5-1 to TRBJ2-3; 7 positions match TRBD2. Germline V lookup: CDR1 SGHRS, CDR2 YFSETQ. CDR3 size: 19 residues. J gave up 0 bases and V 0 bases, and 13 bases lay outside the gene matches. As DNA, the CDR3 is TGCGCCAGCAGCTTGGGACTAGCTTTGAGTATGTGGAGCACAGATACGCAGTATTTT. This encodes CASSLGLALSMWSTDTQYF.

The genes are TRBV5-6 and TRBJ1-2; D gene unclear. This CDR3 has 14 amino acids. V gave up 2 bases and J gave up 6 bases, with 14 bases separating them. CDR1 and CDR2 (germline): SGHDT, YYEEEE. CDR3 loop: CASSLDSGAHGYTF. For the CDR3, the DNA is TGTGCCAGCAGCTTAGACTCCGGTGCTCATGGCTACACCTTC.

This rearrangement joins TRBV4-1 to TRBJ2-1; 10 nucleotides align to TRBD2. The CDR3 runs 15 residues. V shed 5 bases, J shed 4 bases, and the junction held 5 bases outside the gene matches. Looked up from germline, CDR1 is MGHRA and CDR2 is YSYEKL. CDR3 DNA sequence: TGCGCCAGCAGCTCAAGCGGGGGGGTTTACAATGAGCAGTTCTTC. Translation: CASSSSGGVYNEQFF.

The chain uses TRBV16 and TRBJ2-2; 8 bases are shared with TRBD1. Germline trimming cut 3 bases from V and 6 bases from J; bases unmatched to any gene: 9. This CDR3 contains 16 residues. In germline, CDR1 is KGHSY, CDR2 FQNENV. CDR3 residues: CASSHRQGSFAGELFF. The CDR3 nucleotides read TGTGCCAGCAGCCACCGACAGGGGAGTTTCGCCGGGGAGCTGTTTTTT.

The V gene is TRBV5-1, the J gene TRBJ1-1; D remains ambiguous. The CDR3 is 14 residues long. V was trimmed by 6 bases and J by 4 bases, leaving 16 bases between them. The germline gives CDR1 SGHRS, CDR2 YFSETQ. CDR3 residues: CASTMTGESTEAFF. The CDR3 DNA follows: TGCGCCAGCACCATGACGGGAGAAAGCACTGAAGCTTTCTTT.

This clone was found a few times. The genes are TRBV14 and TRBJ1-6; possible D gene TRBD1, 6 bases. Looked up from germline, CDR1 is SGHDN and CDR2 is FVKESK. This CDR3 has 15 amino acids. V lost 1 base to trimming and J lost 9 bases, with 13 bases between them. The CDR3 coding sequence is TGTGCCAGCAGCCAAGCCTACAGGGATGGTTCACCCCTCCACTTT. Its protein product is CASSQAYRDGSPLHF.

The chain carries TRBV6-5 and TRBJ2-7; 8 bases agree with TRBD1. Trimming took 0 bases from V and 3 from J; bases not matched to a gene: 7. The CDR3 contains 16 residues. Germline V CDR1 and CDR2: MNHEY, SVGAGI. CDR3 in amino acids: CASSYSAGGIFYEQYF. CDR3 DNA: TGTGCCAGCAGTTACTCGGCAGGGGGCATTTTCTACGAGCAGTACTTC.

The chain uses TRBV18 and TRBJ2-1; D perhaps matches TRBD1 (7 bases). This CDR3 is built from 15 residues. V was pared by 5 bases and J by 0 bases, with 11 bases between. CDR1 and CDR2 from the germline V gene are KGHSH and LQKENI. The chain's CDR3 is CASSAGQNSYNEQFF. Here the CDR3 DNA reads TGTGCCAGCTCAGCGGGACAGAACTCCTACAATGAGCAGTTCTTC.

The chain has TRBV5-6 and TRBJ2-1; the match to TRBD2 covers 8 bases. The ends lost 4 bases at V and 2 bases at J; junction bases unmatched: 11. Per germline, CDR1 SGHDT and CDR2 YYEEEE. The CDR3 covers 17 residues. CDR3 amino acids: CASSHGGVRKTYNEQFF. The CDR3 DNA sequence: TGTGCCAGCAGCCACGGGGGGGTGCGGAAAACCTACAATGAGCAGTTCTTC.

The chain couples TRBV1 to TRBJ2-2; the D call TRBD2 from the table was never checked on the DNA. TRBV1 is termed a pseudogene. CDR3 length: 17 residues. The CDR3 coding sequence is TGCACCAGCAGCCACCGAAAACTAGCGGATACCACCGGGGAGCTGTTTTTT. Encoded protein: CTSSHRKLADTTGELFF.

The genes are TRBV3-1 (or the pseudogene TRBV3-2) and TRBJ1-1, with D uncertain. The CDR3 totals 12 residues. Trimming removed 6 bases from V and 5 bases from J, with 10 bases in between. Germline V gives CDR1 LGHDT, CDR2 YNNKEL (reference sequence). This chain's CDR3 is CASSVTGTEAFF. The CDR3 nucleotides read TGTGCCAGCAGTGTGACGGGGACTGAAGCTTTCTTT.

The CDR3 protein is CASSDRTSGRIEEQFF. For the CDR3, the DNA is TGTGCCAGCAGTGACAGGACTAGCGGGAGGATTGAAGAGCAGTTCTTC. The J gene is TRBJ2-1, the V gene TRBV6-4, with 14 positions matching TRBD2. This CDR3 is built from 16 residues. The ends lost 2 bases at V and 10 bases at J; junction bases unmatched: 7. Germline CDR1 MRHNA, CDR2 SNTAGT.

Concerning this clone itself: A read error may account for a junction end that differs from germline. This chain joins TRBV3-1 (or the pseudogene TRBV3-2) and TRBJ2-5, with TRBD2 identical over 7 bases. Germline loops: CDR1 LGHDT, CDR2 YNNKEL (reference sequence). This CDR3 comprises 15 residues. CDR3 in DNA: TGTGCCAGCAGCCAAGCAGGACTAGACCACGAGACCCAGTACTTC. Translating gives CASSQAGLDHETQYF.